Shown below are 7 T cell receptor beta chains from a single sample sequenced in a study of T cell responses to AZD1222 COVID-19 vaccine. Only in-frame clones appear in the TCRdb table, and some are missing; sequencing was by immunoSEQ multiplex PCR. The profile shows 30,000 to 35,000 clones, approximately 90% of them singletons. The starting material was peripheral blood, obtained on day 0 of AZD1222 vaccination. The source of these receptors is an adult in good health.

The chain is built from TRBV19 and TRBJ2-3; a possible D gene is TRBD1 (5 bases). The germline V gene encodes CDR1 LNHDA and CDR2 SQIVND (reference sequence). This CDR3 has 13 amino acids. The V gene lost 8 bases and the J gene lost 5 bases, with 14 bases spanning the gap. CDR3 in amino acids: CASSDRRQDTQYF. Here the CDR3 DNA reads TGTGCCAGTTCCGACAGACGCCAAGATACGCAGTATTTT.

The chain is built from TRBV10-2 and TRBJ2-2, with D possibly matching TRBD2 (6 bases). Germline CDR1 WSHSY, CDR2 SAAADI. The CDR3 is 14 amino acids. Trimming took off 7 bases at V and 7 bases at J, with 16 bases between the two ends. The CDR3 sequence is CASIDSGAGGELFF. CDR3 nucleotide sequence: TGCGCCAGCATTGATAGCGGTGCTGGCGGGGAGCTGTTTTTT.

CDR3 coding DNA: TGTGCCAGCAGCCAAGAGGGCAGGGGGCAAGACGAGCAGTACTTC. Its protein product is CASSQEGRGQDEQYF. The V and J genes are TRBV4-2 and TRBJ2-7; TRBD1 aligns across 8 bases. Germline lookup yields CDR1 LGHNA and CDR2 YNFKEQ. V was pared by 0 bases and J by 5 bases, with 6 bases of the junction left unmatched. CDR3 length: 15 residues.

Here the CDR3 DNA reads TGTGCTAGTGGTTTGACTGGTGCGGGACAGGAGAGTCGGGGTGGCTACACCTTC. Protein sequence: CASGLTGAGQESRGGYTF. The chain combines TRBV12-5 with TRBJ1-2, with 8 bases matching TRBD1. Losses at the gene ends were 2 bases for V and 7 bases for J; bases not matched to a gene: 18. Germline V gives CDR1 LGHNT, CDR2 FRNRAP. There are 18 residues in the CDR3. Full variable domain (missing parts from reference TRBV12-5 and TRBJ1-2): DARVTQTPRHKVTEMGQEVTMRCQPILGHNTVFWYRQTMMQGLELLAYFRNRAPLDDSGMPKDRFSAEMPDATLATLKIQPSEPRDSAVYFCASGLTGAGQESRGGYTFGSGTRLTVV.

The rearrangement joins TRBV10-3 to TRBJ2-7; 8 bases agree with TRBD1. The CDR3 runs to 13 residues. CDR1 and CDR2 from the germline V gene are ENHRY and SYGVKD. V gave up 7 bases and J gave up 2 bases; unmatched junction bases: 4. The chain's CDR3 is CAIMGTGTYEQYF. CDR3 DNA: TGTGCCATCATGGGGACAGGTACCTACGAGCAGTACTTC.

This chain uses TRBV19 with TRBJ2-3; D might be TRBD1 (5 bases). Germline V gene sequence: CDR1 LNHDA, CDR2 SQIVND (reference sequence). The CDR3 extends over 13 amino acids. Deletions cut 5 bases from V and 1 base from J, with 7 bases between. CDR3 nucleotides: TGTGCCAGTAGTCAGGGTGGCACAGATACGCAGTATTTT. This gives the protein CASSQGGTDTQYF.

The chain joins TRBV7-8 to TRBJ2-3; TRBD2 aligns across 14 bases. V trimming: 5 bases; J trimming: 7 bases; junction bases outside the gene matches: 11. The CDR3 has 17 residues. CDR1 is SGHVS and CDR2 is FQNEAQ in the germline V gene. The CDR3 nucleotides read TGTGCCAGCAGCAAACCGGGACTAGCGGGGGCCGGGAATACGCAGTATTTT. Residues: CASSKPGLAGAGNTQYF.